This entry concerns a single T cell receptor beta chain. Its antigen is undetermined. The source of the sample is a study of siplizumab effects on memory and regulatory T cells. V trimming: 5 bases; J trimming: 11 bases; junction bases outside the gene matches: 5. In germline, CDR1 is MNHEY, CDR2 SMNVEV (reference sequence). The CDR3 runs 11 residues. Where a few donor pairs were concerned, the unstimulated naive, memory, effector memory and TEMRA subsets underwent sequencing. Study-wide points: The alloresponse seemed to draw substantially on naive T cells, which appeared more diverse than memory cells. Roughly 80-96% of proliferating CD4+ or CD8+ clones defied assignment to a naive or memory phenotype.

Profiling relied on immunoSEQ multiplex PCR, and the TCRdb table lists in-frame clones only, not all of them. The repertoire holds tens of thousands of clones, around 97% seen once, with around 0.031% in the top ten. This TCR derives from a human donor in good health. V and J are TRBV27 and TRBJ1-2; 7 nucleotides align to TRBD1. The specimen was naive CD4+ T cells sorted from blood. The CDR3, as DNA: TGTGCCAGCAGTCCCCCGGGACAGTACACCTTC. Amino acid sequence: CASSPPGQYTF.